This TCR beta chain is drawn from a study of cytomegalovirus exposure and HLA in healthy donors. Germline V gene data show CDR1 as SGHRS and CDR2 as YFSETQ. This CDR3 spans 14 amino acids. V gave up 4 bases and J gave up 0 bases; unmatched junction bases: 3. In the case of this clone: No antigen is known for it.

60 Vbeta and 13 Jbeta primers were used in PCR. The authors' processing: Unique TCR beta chains totaled some 80 million in a later count, with around 11 million of them shared. This table comes from immunoSEQ multiplex PCR, and its TCRdb copy is limited to in-frame clones, with some not included. Clonal size and the V and J genes are those of that table, whereas D and trimming came from the DNA. The sample has around 92,000 clones, roughly 82% seen once. General study points: DRB1 showed the most TCR associations and HLA-C the fewest in a later analysis, as rates varied by HLA locus. Certain indistinguishable V segments, among them TRBV6-2 and TRBV6-3, were excluded.

Material for sequencing was PBMCs. This chain connects TRBV5-1 to TRBJ1-2; TRBD1 agrees at 7 bases. This clonotype originated in a human donor in good health. The CDR3 loop is CASSRDSTNYGYTF. The CDR3 region has the DNA TGCGCCAGCAGCCGGGACAGCACTAACTATGGCTACACCTTC.